This T cell receptor beta chain emerged from a study of blood T cell repertoires in COVID-19. On the study more broadly: The analysed material was cDNA or gDNA that came from T cells, B-cell-depleted T cells, or PBMCs.

Participants reported their clinical history, and cohort assignment relied on those reports. This clone has a single count. Sequencing was performed with immunoSEQ multiplex PCR; in TCRdb, only in-frame clones are kept and a portion is missing. The sample carries hundreds of thousands of clones, approximately 90% recorded once. The CDR3 loop spans 15 amino acids. Germline loops: CDR1 SGDLS, CDR2 YYNGEE. The trim removed 3 bases at V and 11 bases at J, leaving 5 bases unmatched. The sequence was obtained from a woman between 18 and 29 years old who had been exposed to COVID-19. The V and J genes are TRBV9 and TRBJ2-1, with 16 bases matching TRBD2. The sequencing sample was made of PBMCs or T cells enriched from blood (not recorded which). DNA for the CDR3: TGTGCCAGCAGCGGCGGGACTAGCGGGGGGGCTAAGCAGTTCTTC. Translating it yields CASSGGTSGGAKQFF.